Listed below are T cell receptor beta chains from one sample, sequenced in a study of shared clonotypes between healthy human individuals. Sequencing was performed with immunoSEQ multiplex PCR; in TCRdb, only in-frame clones are kept and a portion is missing. The data contain about 2.4 million clones, around 90% of them seen just once; the ten biggest clones take up over 0.12%. The specimen sequenced was naive CD4+ T cells sorted from blood. These receptor sequences come from a man younger than 35 in good health. Both conserved end residues are part of each CDR3. The D gene is left open where the match is weak. The size field is filled for only some rows; it gives once, few, many or a size class.

TRBJ2-2 | - | - | TRBV18 | CASSPRQVESTGELFF | TGTGCCAGCTCACCTCGACAGGTCGAGAGCACCGGGGAGCTGTTTTTT
TRBJ1-2 | - | - | TRBV27 | CASSTLQGGYGYTF | TGTGCCAGCAGTACCCTACAGGGAGGCTATGGCTACACCTTC
TRBJ2-7 | - | - | TRBV29-1 | CSVVKGSYEQYF | TGCAGCGTTGTGAAAGGGTCCTACGAGCAGTACTTC
TRBJ2-3 | - | - | TRBV15 | CATQRQAGSTDTQYF | TGTGCCACACAGAGGCAGGCGGGGAGCACAGATACGCAGTATTTT
TRBJ2-2 | - | - | TRBV18 | CASSLGWTLANTGELFF | TGTGCCAGCTCACTAGGCTGGACCCTGGCGAACACCGGGGAGCTGTTTTTT
TRBJ1-2 | - | TRBD1 | TRBV5-1 | CASSIGTGYDYGYTF | TGCGCCAGCAGCATAGGGACAGGGTACGACTATGGCTACACCTTC
TRBJ2-3 | - | TRBD2 | TRBV27 | CASSLSGMTDTQYF | TGTGCCAGCAGCTTAAGCGGGATGACAGATACGCAGTATTTT
TRBJ2-1 | - | TRBD2 | TRBV5-1 | CASSLGNMAGGDEQFF | TGCGCCAGCAGCTTGGGGAATATGGCGGGGGGAGATGAGCAGTTCTTC
TRBJ2-7 | - | - | TRBV6-1 | CASSERRYPYEQYF | TGTGCCAGCAGTGAGAGAAGGTACCCCTACGAGCAGTACTTC
TRBJ2-7 | once | TRBD2 | TRBV18 | CASSPLAGVSYEQYF | TGTGCCAGCTCACCCCTAGCGGGAGTCTCCTACGAGCAGTACTTC
TRBJ2-1 | - | - | TRBV27 | CASSSRLRAGNEQFF | TGTGCCAGCAGTTCCCGGTTAAGAGCGGGCAATGAGCAGTTCTTC
TRBJ2-7 | - | - | TRBV20-1 | CSGGLSYEQYF | TGCAGTGGGGGATTATCCTACGAGCAGTACTTC
TRBJ2-2 | - | - | TRBV19 | CASITGRNTGELFF | TGTGCCAGTATAACAGGACGCAACACCGGGGAGCTGTTTTTT